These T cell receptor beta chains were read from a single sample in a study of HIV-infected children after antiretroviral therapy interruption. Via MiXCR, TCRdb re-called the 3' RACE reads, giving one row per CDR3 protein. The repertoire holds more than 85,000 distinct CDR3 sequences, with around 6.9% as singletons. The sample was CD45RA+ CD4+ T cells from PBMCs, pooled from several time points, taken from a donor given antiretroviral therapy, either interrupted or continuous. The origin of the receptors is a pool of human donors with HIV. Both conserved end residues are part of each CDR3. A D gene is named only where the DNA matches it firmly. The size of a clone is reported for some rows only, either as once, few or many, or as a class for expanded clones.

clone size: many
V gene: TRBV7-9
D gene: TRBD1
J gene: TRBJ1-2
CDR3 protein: CASSLTDGGTDYGYTF
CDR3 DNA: TGTGCCAGCAGCTTGACCGATGGAGGGACAGACTATGGCTACACCTTC

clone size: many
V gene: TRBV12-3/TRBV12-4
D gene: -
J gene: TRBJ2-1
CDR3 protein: CASRSAELSSYNEQFF
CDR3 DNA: TGTGCCAGCAGATCAGCCGAACTAAGCTCCTACAATGAGCAGTTCTTC

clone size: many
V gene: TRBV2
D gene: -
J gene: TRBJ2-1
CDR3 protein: CASSSEVGNEQFF
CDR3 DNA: TGTGCCAGCAGTTCTGAGGTGGGGAATGAGCAGTTCTTC

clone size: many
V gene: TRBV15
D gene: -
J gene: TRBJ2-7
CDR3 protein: CATSRGRGTNEQYF
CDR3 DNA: TGTGCCACCAGCAGAGGTAGGGGGACAAACGAGCAGTACTTC

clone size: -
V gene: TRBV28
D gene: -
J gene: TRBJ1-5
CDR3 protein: CASSREWGGNQPQHF
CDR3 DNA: TGTGCCAGCAGCAGGGAGTGGGGTGGCAATCAGCCCCAGCATTTT

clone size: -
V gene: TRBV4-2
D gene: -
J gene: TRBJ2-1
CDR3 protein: CASSPTSSQPGDEQFF
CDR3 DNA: TGTGCCAGCAGCCCGACAAGCAGTCAACCGGGGGATGAGCAGTTCTTC

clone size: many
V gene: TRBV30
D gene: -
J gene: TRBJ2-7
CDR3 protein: CAWGGATYEQYF
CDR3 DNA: TGTGCCTGGGGGGGCGCAACCTACGAGCAGTACTTC

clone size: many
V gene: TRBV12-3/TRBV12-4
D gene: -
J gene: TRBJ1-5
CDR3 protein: CASSSSQGAINQPQHF
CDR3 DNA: TGTGCCAGCAGTTCCTCCCAAGGGGCCATCAATCAGCCCCAGCATTTT

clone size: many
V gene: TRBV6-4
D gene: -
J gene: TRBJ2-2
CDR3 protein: CASILQGGGTGELFF
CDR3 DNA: TGTGCCAGCATCCTCCAGGGGGGTGGCACCGGGGAGCTGTTTTTT

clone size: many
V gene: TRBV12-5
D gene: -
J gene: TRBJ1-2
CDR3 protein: CASGADGYGYTF
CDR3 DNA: TGTGCTAGTGGTGCAGACGGCTATGGCTACACCTTC

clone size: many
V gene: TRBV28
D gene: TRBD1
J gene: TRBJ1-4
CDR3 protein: CATSRQGAIEKLFF
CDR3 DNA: TGTGCCACGTCTCGACAGGGGGCAATAGAAAAACTGTTTTTT

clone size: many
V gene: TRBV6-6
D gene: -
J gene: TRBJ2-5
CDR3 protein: CASSYRSTRETQYF
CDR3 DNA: TGTGCCAGCAGTTATCGTTCGACGCGAGAGACCCAGTACTTC

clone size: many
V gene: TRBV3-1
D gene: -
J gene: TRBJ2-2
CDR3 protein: CASSQVGRANTGELFF
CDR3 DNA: TGTGCCAGCAGCCAAGTTGGCAGGGCTAACACCGGGGAGCTGTTTTTT

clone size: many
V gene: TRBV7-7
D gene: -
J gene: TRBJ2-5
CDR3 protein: CASSLVEQETQYF
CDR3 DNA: TGTGCTAGCAGCTTAGTGGAACAAGAGACCCAGTACTTC

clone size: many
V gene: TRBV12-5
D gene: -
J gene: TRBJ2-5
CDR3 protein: CASVPARGDLLQETQYF
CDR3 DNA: TGTGCTAGTGTTCCAGCTCGCGGGGATCTACTACAAGAGACCCAGTACTTC

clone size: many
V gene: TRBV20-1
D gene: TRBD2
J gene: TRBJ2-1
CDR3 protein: CSARYSGVFNEQFF
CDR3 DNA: TGCAGTGCTAGGTATAGCGGGGTCTTCAATGAGCAGTTCTTC

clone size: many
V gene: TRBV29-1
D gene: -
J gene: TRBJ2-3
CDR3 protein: CSVEALLGTDTQYF
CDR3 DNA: TGCAGCGTTGAAGCCCTCCTTGGCACAGATACGCAGTATTTT

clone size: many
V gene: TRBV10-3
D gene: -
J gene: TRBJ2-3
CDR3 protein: CAISESGRNGGPDTQYF
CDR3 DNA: TGTGCCATCAGTGAGTCGGGGAGGAACGGGGGCCCAGATACGCAGTATTTT

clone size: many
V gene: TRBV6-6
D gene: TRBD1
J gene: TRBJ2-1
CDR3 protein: CASSGTGSALYNEQFF
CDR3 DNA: TGTGCCAGCAGCGGGACAGGGTCAGCTCTCTACAATGAGCAGTTCTTC

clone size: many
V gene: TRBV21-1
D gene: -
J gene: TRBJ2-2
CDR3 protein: CASSAGYSKKRELFF
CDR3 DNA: TGTGCCAGCAGCGCGGGGTACTCGAAAAAAAGGGAGCTGTTTTTT

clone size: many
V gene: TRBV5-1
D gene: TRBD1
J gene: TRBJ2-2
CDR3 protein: CASSRDRTENTGELFF
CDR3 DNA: TGCGCCAGCAGCCGGGACAGGACCGAGAACACCGGGGAGCTGTTTTTT

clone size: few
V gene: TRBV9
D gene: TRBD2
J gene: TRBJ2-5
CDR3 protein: CASSVDGGSHAFQETQYF
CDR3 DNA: TGTGCCAGCAGCGTAGACGGGGGGTCTCATGCGTTCCAAGAGACCCAGTACTTC

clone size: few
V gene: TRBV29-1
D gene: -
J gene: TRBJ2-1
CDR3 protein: CSAEVDEQFF
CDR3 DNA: TGCAGCGCCGAAGTGGATGAGCAGTTCTTC

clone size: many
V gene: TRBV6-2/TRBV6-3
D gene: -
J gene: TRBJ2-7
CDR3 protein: CASSRDGIYYEQYF
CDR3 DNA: TGTGCCAGCAGTCGGGACGGAATATACTACGAGCAGTACTTC

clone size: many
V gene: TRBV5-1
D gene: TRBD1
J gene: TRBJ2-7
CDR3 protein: CASSLLQGAYEQYF
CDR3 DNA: TGCGCCAGCAGCTTGTTACAGGGGGCCTACGAGCAGTACTTC

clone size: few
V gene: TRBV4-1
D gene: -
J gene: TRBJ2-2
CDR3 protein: CASSQEVAAGTGELFF
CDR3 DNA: TGCGCCAGCAGCCAAGAGGTCGCAGCTGGCACCGGGGAGCTGTTTTTT

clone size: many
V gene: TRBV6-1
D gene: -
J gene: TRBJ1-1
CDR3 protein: CATTLRLAGTEAFF
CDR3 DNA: TGTGCCACCACCTTGAGACTGGCCGGCACTGAAGCTTTCTTT

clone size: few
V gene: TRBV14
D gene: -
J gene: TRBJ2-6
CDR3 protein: CASSRYTAEWSGANVLTF
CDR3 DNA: TGTGCCAGCAGCCGATACACAGCAGAATGGTCTGGGGCCAACGTCCTGACTTTC

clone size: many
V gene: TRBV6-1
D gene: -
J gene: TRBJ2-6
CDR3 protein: CASSEGKGANVLTF
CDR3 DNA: TGTGCCAGCAGCGAGGGTAAGGGGGCCAACGTCCTGACTTTC

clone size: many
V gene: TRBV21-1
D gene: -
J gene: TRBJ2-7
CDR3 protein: CASSNNPEGGVRYEQYF
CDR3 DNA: TGTGCCAGCAGCAATAACCCTGAAGGGGGTGTTCGGTACGAGCAGTACTTC

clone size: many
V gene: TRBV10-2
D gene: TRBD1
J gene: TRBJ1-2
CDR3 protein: CASSETRQGSTHGYTF
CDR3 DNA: TGCGCCAGCAGTGAGACCAGACAGGGGTCTACCCATGGCTACACCTTC

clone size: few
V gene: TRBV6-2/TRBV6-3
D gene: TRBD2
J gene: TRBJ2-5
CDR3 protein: CASSSGLAGAHATQYF
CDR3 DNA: TGTGCCAGCAGTTCGGGACTAGCGGGGGCCCATGCAACCCAGTACTTC

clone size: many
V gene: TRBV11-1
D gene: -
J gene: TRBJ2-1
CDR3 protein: CASSSPRVSSYNEQFF
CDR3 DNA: TGTGCCAGCAGCTCCCCCCGGGTCTCCTCCTACAATGAGCAGTTCTTC

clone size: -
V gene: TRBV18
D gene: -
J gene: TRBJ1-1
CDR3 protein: CASSRPGTQNTEAFF
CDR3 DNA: TGTGCCAGCTCACGACCCGGGACACAGAACACTGAAGCTTTCTTT

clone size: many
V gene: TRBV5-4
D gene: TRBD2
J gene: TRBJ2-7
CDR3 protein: CASSASGASWEQYF
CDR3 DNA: TGTGCCAGCAGCGCTAGCGGGGCGTCTTGGGAGCAGTACTTC

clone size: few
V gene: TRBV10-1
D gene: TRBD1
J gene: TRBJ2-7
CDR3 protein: CASSDGTGRYEQYF
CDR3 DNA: TGCGCCAGCAGTGATGGGACAGGGCGCTACGAGCAGTACTTC

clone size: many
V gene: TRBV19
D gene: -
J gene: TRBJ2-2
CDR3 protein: CASSIELDRTGELFF
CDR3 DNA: TGTGCCAGTAGTATAGAGCTAGACCGCACCGGGGAGCTGTTTTTT

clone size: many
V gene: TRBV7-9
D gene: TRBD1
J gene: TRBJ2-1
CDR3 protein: CASSDGTGIRDEQFF
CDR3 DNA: TGTGCCAGCAGCGACGGGACAGGGATCAGGGATGAGCAGTTCTTC

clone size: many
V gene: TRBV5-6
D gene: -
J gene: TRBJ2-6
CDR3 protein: CASSLARLSGANVLTF
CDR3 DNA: TGTGCCAGCAGCTTGGCGCGGCTCTCTGGGGCCAACGTCCTGACTTTC

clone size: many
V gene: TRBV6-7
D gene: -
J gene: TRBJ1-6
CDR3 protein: CASSSRGSYNSPLHF
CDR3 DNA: TGTGCCAGCAGTTCCCGTGGGTCCTATAATTCACCCCTCCACTTT

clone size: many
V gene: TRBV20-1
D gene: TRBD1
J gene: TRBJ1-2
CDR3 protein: CSAREDRGTYGYTF
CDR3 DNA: TGCAGTGCTAGAGAGGACAGGGGGACCTATGGCTACACCTTC

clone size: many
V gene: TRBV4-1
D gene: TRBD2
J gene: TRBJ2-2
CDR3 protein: CASSQFLQRGALNTTGELFF
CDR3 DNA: TGCGCCAGCAGCCAATTTCTTCAGCGGGGGGCCCTGAATACCACCGGGGAGCTGTTTTTT

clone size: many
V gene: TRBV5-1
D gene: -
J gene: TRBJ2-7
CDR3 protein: CASSLTTASSVSYEQYF
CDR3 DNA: TGCGCCAGCAGCTTAACGACCGCGAGTTCGGTTTCCTACGAGCAGTACTTC

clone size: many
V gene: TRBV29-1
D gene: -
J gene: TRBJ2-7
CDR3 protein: CSVAKTGLTGGGYEQYF
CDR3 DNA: TGCAGCGTAGCGAAAACGGGACTAACAGGGGGGGGCTACGAGCAGTACTTC

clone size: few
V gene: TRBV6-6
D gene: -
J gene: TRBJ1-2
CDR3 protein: CASSSSGDGYTF
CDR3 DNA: -

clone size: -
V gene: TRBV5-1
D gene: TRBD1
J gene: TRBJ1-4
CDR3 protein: CASSLGTADEKLFF
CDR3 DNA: TGCGCCAGCAGCCTAGGGACAGCGGATGAAAAACTGTTTTTT

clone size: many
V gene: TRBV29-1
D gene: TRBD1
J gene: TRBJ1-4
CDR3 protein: CSVSDREKLFF
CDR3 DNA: TGCAGCGTTTCGGACAGGGAAAAACTGTTTTTT

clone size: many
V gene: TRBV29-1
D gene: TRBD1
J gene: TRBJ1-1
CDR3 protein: CSAYRQGDRISAFF
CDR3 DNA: TGCAGCGCCTACCGACAGGGTGATAGGATTTCGGCTTTCTTT

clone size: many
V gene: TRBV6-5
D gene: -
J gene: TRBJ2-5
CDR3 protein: CASSVDQDTQYF
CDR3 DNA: TGTGCCAGCAGTGTGGACCAAGACACCCAGTACTTT

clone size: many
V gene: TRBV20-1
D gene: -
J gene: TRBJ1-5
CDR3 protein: CSATTHGGGGNQPQHF
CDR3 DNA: TGCAGTGCTACCACCCACGGGGGAGGGGGCAATCAGCCCCAGCATTTT

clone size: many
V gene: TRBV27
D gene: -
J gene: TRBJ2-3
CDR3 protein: CASSPRSSPDTQYF
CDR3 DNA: TGTGCCAGCAGTCCTCGGAGTTCGCCAGATACGCAGTATTTT

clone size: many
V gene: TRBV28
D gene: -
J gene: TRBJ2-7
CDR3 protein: CASSYRDLSYEQYF
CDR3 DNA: TGTGCCAGCAGTTACAGGGACCTCTCCTACGAGCAGTACTTC

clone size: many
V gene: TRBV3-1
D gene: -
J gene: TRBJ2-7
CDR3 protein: CASSQFDGPYEQYF
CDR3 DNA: TGTGCCAGCAGCCAATTTGACGGCCCCTACGAGCAGTACTTC

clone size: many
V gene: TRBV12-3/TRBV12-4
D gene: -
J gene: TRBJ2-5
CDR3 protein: CASSTGFSQYF
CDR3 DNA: TGTGCCAGCAGTACAGGATTTAGCCAGTACTTC

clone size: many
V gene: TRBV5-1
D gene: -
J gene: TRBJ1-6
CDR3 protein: CASSLFRGDNSPLHF
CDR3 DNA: TGCGCCAGCAGCTTGTTTCGGGGAGACAATTCACCCCTCCACTTT